The 16 T cell receptor beta chains reported below all come from one sample, sequenced in a study of blood T cells in healthy people across ages. Together with a sample-barcoded 5' primer, a J-beta primer mix was included in a second PCR lasting 7 to 11 cycles. MiXCR, run by TCRdb on the 5' RACE reads, gives a single entry per CDR3 protein. The sample has 2 million or so distinct CDR3 sequences, less than 50% seen once. The sample comprised blood. These receptors originate from a woman between 40 and 55 years old in good health.

The chain joins TRBV10-3 to TRBJ1-4, with D uncertain. CDR3 length: 14 amino acids. The ends were cut back, 0 bases at V and 7 bases at J, with 9 bases in the middle. Germline CDR1 and CDR2: ENHRY and SYGVKD. The CDR3, as DNA: TGTGCCATCAGTGAGTCGTTGATACCTGAAAAACTGTTTTTT. Translation gives CAISESLIPEKLFF.

CDR3 sequence (DNA): TGTGCCAGCAGCTTAGTAGGAGGGGGACCGACGGGAAACTATGGCTACACCTTC. Protein sequence: CASSLVGGGPTGNYGYTF. This chain links TRBV7-9 with TRBJ1-2, with a tentative D call TRBD1 (6 bases). The CDR3 loop spans 18 amino acids. Germline CDR1 and CDR2: SEHNR and FQNEAQ (reference sequence). The V end lost 1 base, the J end lost 2 bases, and 20 bases lay between the germline ends.

J is TRBJ2-5 and V is TRBV2, with a tentative D call TRBD1 (6 bases). The germline V and J ends were trimmed by 7 bases and 9 bases, with 15 bases remaining between them. The CDR3 runs to 12 residues. The germline V gene has CDR1 SNHLY and CDR2 FYNNEI. CDR3 nucleotides: TGTGCCAGCACGGAACAGGGCAGGGCCCAGTACTTC. It is translated as CASTEQGRAQYF.

The genes are TRBV10-3 and TRBJ2-7, with TRBD2 as a possible D gene (7 bases). Germline assignment: CDR1 ENHRY and CDR2 SYGVKD. The ends were cut back, 7 bases at V and 2 bases at J, with 12 bases in the middle. The CDR3 length is 13 residues. CDR3 amino acids: CAITGGSTYEQYF. The DNA of the CDR3 is TGTGCCATCACGGGGGGCAGTACCTACGAGCAGTACTTC.

V and J are TRBV7-2 and TRBJ2-3; 7 bases match TRBD2. Unmatched junction bases numbered 4, after V lost 4 bases and J lost 0 bases. The germline V gene encodes CDR1 SGHTA and CDR2 FQGNSA. CDR3 length: 15 amino acids. The CDR3 loop is CASSSSGHSTDTQYF. CDR3 bases: TGTGCCAGCAGCTCTAGCGGACATAGCACAGATACGCAGTATTTT. Drawing the rest from reference TRBV7-2 and TRBJ2-3, the complete variable domain is GAGVSQSPSNKVTEKGKDVELRCDPISGHTALYWYRQSLGQGLEFLIYFQGNSAPDKSGLPSDRFSAERTGGSVSTLTIQRTQQEDSAVYLCASSSSGHSTDTQYFGPGTRLTVL.

There are a few counts of this clonotype. The rearrangement uses TRBV14 and TRBJ2-7; D uncertain. Germline lookup yields CDR1 SGHDN and CDR2 FVKESK. The CDR3 contains 12 residues. Trimming cost V 3 bases and J 3 bases, with 6 bases left between them. CDR3 nucleotide sequence: TGTGCCAGCAGCCAGCCCTACTACGAGCAGTACTTC. It encodes CASSQPYYEQYF.

This sequence joins TRBV28 and TRBJ2-1; D is possibly TRBD1 (5 bases). Per germline, CDR1 MDHEN and CDR2 SYDVKM. The length of the CDR3 is 13 residues. Trimming took 6 bases from V and 9 from J, leaving 15 bases between them. DNA of the CDR3: TGTGCCAGCAGCATAACCAGGGTTCGTGAGCAGTTCTTC. It encodes CASSITRVREQFF. Looking up the rest from reference TRBV28 and TRBJ2-1 gives the full variable domain: DVKVTQSSRYLVKRTGEKVFLECVQDMDHENMFWYRQDPGLGLRLIYFSYDVKMKEKGDIPEGYSVSREKKERFSLILESASTNQTSMYLCASSITRVREQFFGPGTRLTVL.

This clonotype occurred a few times. V usage is TRBV27 and J usage is TRBJ1-2, with D uncertain. V was cut by 2 bases and J by 4 bases, with 14 bases left in between. Looked up from germline, CDR1 is MNHEY and CDR2 is SMNVEV (reference sequence). The CDR3 totals 15 residues. For the CDR3, the DNA is TGTGCCAGCAGTTTAGGAAGGGTTGGTGTCTATGGCTACACCTTC. Translation gives CASSLGRVGVYGYTF.

This clonotype was observed once. This chain links TRBV5-1 with TRBJ2-3, with D unresolved. The CDR3 has 13 residues. Germline values: CDR1 SGHRS, CDR2 YFSETQ. V lost 1 base and J 4 bases, leaving 7 bases between the germline ends. The CDR3 region is CASSLLYPDTQYF. The CDR3 nucleotides read TGCGCCAGCAGCTTGCTTTACCCAGATACGCAGTATTTT.

The chain links TRBV5-1 to TRBJ1-4, with D possibly TRBD1 on 6 matching bases. The CDR3 totals 16 residues. The V and J ends lost 0 bases and 7 bases respectively, with 16 bases between them. The germline V gene encodes CDR1 SGHRS and CDR2 YFSETQ. The CDR3 loop reads CASSLDPAGESEKLFF. The DNA for the CDR3 is TGCGCCAGCAGCTTGGACCCGGCAGGGGAGAGTGAAAAACTGTTTTTT.

This clonotype was counted a few times. The CDR3 region is CASSPGETYEQYF. For the CDR3, the DNA is TGTGCCAGCTCACCAGGGGAAACCTACGAGCAGTACTTC. The V and J genes are TRBV7-6 and TRBJ2-7, with D tentatively TRBD1 (6 bases). The germline V gene has CDR1 SGHVS and CDR2 FNYEAQ. CDR3 length: 13 residues. Trimming pared 8 bases from V and 2 bases from J, leaving 13 bases between.

This clonotype was observed a single time. The chain links TRBV29-1 to TRBJ2-7; D assignment may be TRBD1 or TRBD2 (6 bases each). Judging by the DNA end, TRBJ2-5 fits better; the J call may be wrong. This CDR3 has 13 amino acids. The germline gives CDR1 SQVTM, CDR2 ANQGSEA. The CDR3 DNA is TGCAGCGTTGAGGGGGGCGGTTTGGGGACCCAGTACTTC. Protein sequence: CSVEGGGLGTQYF.

This clonotype was seen at least ten times. The J gene is TRBJ2-7, the V gene TRBV29-1; D may be TRBD2 (6 bases). This CDR3 region has 11 residues. CDR1 and CDR2 from the germline V gene are SQVTM and ANQGSEA. Trimming took off 7 bases at V and 5 bases at J, with 12 bases between the two ends. The CDR3, as DNA: TGCAGCGCCCGACTAGGGAACGAGCAGTACTTC. It yields the protein CSARLGNEQYF.

The rearrangement joins TRBV7-6 to TRBJ2-1; D gene ambiguous. V shed 3 bases and J shed 7 bases, with 7 bases lying between them. Per germline, CDR1 SGHVS and CDR2 FNYEAQ. The CDR3 contains 12 residues. This CDR3 reads CASSFRQNEQFF. CDR3 bases: TGTGCCAGCAGCTTTCGTCAGAATGAGCAGTTCTTC. Variable domain in full (rest from reference TRBV7-6 and TRBJ2-1): GAGVSQSPRYKVTKRGQDVALRCDPISGHVSLYWYRQALGQGPEFLTYFNYEAQQDKSGLPNDRFSAERPEGSISTLTIQRTEQRDSAMYRCASSFRQNEQFFGPGTRLTVL.

The chain is built from TRBV20-1 and TRBJ2-4; TRBD1 matches at 9 bases. The CDR3 extends over 13 amino acids. Germline loops: CDR1 DFQATT, CDR2 SNEGSKA (reference sequence). The V segment lost 6 bases and the J segment 4 bases; nucleotides outside the gene matches: 4. The DNA for the CDR3 is TGCAGTGCCAATGGACAGGGGAAAAACATTCAGTACTTC. This translates into CSANGQGKNIQYF.

Only a few counts were recorded for this clonotype. The chain combines TRBV28 with TRBJ2-5; D unresolved. Germline assignment: CDR1 MDHEN and CDR2 SYDVKM. The CDR3 extends over 15 amino acids. The V gene lost 3 bases and the J gene lost 5 bases, with 16 bases spanning the gap. CDR3 bases: TGTGCCAGCAGTTTGCACAAGGGCCAGGAGGAGACCCAGTACTTC. This encodes CASSLHKGQEETQYF.